The 31 T cell receptor beta chains reported below all come from one sample, sequenced in a study of shared clonotypes between healthy human individuals. The table came from immunoSEQ multiplex PCR; TCRdb's copy has only in-frame clones and leaves some out. Here the sample spans under 1,900,000 clones, 98% being singletons. Sequencing was carried out using naive CD4+ T cells sorted from blood. This sample's subset: CD45RA+ positively selected. The receptors were gathered from a young man in good health.

The chain joins TRBV7-9 to TRBJ1-5; no definite D call. Germline V gives CDR1 SEHNR, CDR2 FQNEAQ (reference sequence). Trimming removed 1 base from V and 4 bases from J, with 11 bases in between. The CDR3 is 15 residues long. CDR3 DNA: TGTGCCAGCAGCTTAGGAGACACAAGGAATCAGCCCCAGCATTTT. It codes for CASSLGDTRNQPQHF.

The rearrangement joins TRBV5-5 to TRBJ2-1, with 7 positions matching TRBD2. Germline CDR1 is SGHKS and CDR2 is YYEKEE (reference sequence). The CDR3 totals 13 residues. After removal of 4 bases from V and 9 bases from J, the junction contained 7 bases not matched to a gene. The CDR3 sequence is CASSGGTISEQFF. The CDR3 DNA reads as TGTGCCAGCAGCGGTGGGACTATCTCTGAGCAGTTCTTC.

The rearrangement uses TRBV15 and TRBJ2-1, with 10 bases fitting TRBD2. Germline lookup yields CDR1 LNHNV and CDR2 YYDKDF (reference sequence). Losses at the gene ends were 0 bases for V and 2 bases for J; bases not matched to a gene: 4. This CDR3 has 17 residues. The CDR3 nucleotides are TGTGCCACCAGCAGAGATCTCGGGACTAGCGCCTACAATGAGCAGTTCTTC. Translating it yields CATSRDLGTSAYNEQFF.

The V and J genes are TRBV5-6 and TRBJ2-4; D is possibly TRBD2 (5 bases). V shed 0 bases and J shed 6 bases, with 10 bases lying between them. The CDR3 length is 14 residues. CDR1 is SGHDT, CDR2 YYEEEE, per germline. This chain's CDR3 is CASSLAGVRNIQYF. DNA of the CDR3: TGTGCCAGCAGCTTGGCCGGGGTTCGAAACATTCAGTACTTC.

The chain recombines TRBV5-1 with TRBJ2-7, with 13 bases lining up with TRBD2. After removal of 0 bases from V and 3 bases from J, the junction contained 3 bases not matched to a gene. Germline assignment: CDR1 SGHRS and CDR2 YFSETQ. This CDR3 comprises 16 residues. In nucleotides, the CDR3 is TGCGCCAGCAGCTTGGAGGGACTAGCGGGGTTCTACGAGCAGTACTTC. Residues: CASSLEGLAGFYEQYF.

The rearrangement links TRBV6-5 to TRBJ1-2, with TRBD1 identical over 10 bases. The CDR3 length is 15 residues. Germline V gives CDR1 MNHEY, CDR2 SVGAGI. The junction had 11 bases not matched to a gene; V was cut back by 6 bases and J by 7 bases. CDR3: CASRLQGGQGSGYTF. CDR3 DNA: TGTGCCAGCAGACTACAAGGGGGACAGGGGAGTGGCTACACCTTC.

The chain combines TRBV4-3 with TRBJ2-1, with TRBD2 matching 7 bases. Trimming removed 1 base from V and 10 bases from J; junction bases left unmatched: 4. Germline assignment: CDR1 LGHNA and CDR2 YSLEER. This CDR3 has 13 residues. CDR3 protein: CASSQVGGTEQFF. The CDR3 region has the DNA TGCGCCAGCAGCCAAGTGGGGGGGACCGAGCAGTTCTTC.

The chain has TRBV19 and TRBJ1-1; D gene unclear. Germline assignment: CDR1 LNHDA and CDR2 SQIVND (reference sequence). V was shortened by 1 base and J by 6 bases, with 12 bases between the two germline ends. This CDR3 has 14 amino acids. The CDR3 DNA sequence: TGTGCCAGTAGTATAGGCGGGTCCCGCCCTGAAGCTTTCTTT. Its translation is CASSIGGSRPEAFF.

With regard to this clone: This sample includes further DNA sequences coding for the same CDR3. The chain carries TRBV4-3 and TRBJ2-3, with D possibly matching TRBD1 (5 bases). This CDR3 is 11 amino acids long. The germline V gene encodes CDR1 LGHNA and CDR2 YSLEER. With 4 bases removed from V and 6 bases from J, the gap between germline ends came to 5 bases. The CDR3 coding sequence is TGCGCCAGCAGCCGGGGCGATACGCAGTATTTT. Residues: CASSRGDTQYF.

A single count supports this clone. The chain couples TRBV2 to TRBJ2-4; D is ambiguous. Germline values: CDR1 SNHLY, CDR2 FYNNEI. Trimming removed 8 bases from V and 12 bases from J, with 20 bases in between. The CDR3 has 13 residues. CDR3 sequence reads: CASSPAPPLTQYF. For the CDR3, the DNA is TGTGCCAGCTCTCCCGCACCCCCCTTAACTCAGTACTTC.

V and J are TRBV6-1 and TRBJ2-1; 11 bases line up with TRBD2. J gave up 2 bases and V 5 bases, and 2 bases lay outside the gene matches. CDR1 is MNHNS, CDR2 SASEGT, per germline. This CDR3 is 15 amino acids long. The CDR3 is CASSSSGRTYNEQFF. The CDR3 nucleotides read TGTGCCAGCAGTTCTAGCGGGAGGACCTACAATGAGCAGTTCTTC.

V is TRBV30 and J is TRBJ1-1; D unresolved. Germline lookup yields CDR1 GTSNPN and CDR2 SVGIG (reference sequence). The CDR3 runs 16 residues. Deletions cut 1 base from V and 1 base from J, with 16 bases between. The CDR3 nucleotides are TGTGCCTGGAGTGATACCCGGGGTTTGAGGAACACTGAAGCTTTCTTT. Translation gives CAWSDTRGLRNTEAFF.

The chain combines TRBV9 with TRBJ2-7; the D is unclear. CDR3 size: 14 residues. V was pared by 0 bases and J by 3 bases, with 10 bases between. Looked up from germline, CDR1 is SGDLS and CDR2 is YYNGEE. The CDR3 DNA reads as TGTGCCAGCAGCGTAGGTACCCCCGGCTACGAGCAGTACTTC. This encodes CASSVGTPGYEQYF. Full variable domain (missing parts from reference TRBV9 and TRBJ2-7): DSGVTQTPKHLITATGQRVTLRCSPRSGDLSVYWYQQSLDQGLQFLIQYYNGEERAKGNILERFSAQQFPDLHSELNLSSLELGDSALYFCASSVGTPGYEQYFGPGTRLTVT.

Only one count was recorded for this clone. The rearrangement uses TRBV13 and TRBJ2-2, with a tentative D call TRBD1 (6 bases). There are 13 residues in the CDR3. CDR1 is PRHDT, CDR2 FYEKMQ, per germline (reference sequence). V lost 6 bases to trimming and J lost 5 bases, with 10 bases between them. CDR3 DNA: TGTGCCAGCAGTCACGACAGGACCGGGGAGCTGTTTTTT. Amino acid sequence: CASSHDRTGELFF. Looking up the rest from reference TRBV13 and TRBJ2-2 gives the full variable domain: AAGVIQSPRHLIKEKRETATLKCYPIPRHDTVYWYQQGPGQDPQFLISFYEKMQSDKGSIPDRFSAQQFSDYHSELNMSSLELGDSALYFCASSHDRTGELFFGEGSRLTVL.

This sequence joins TRBV2 and TRBJ2-7, with 13 bases identical to TRBD2. This CDR3 comprises 15 residues. V lost 6 bases and J lost 3; bases outside the gene matches: 5. Germline CDR1 reads SNHLY; CDR2 reads FYNNEI. The CDR3 DNA reads TGTGCCAGCAGGGACAGGACTAGCGGGAGCTACGAGCAGTACTTC. This sequence encodes CASRDRTSGSYEQYF.

The chain is built from TRBV2 and TRBJ1-5; 7 bases are a match to TRBD1. The length of the CDR3 is 15 residues. J lost 5 bases, V lost 7 bases, and 11 bases had no gene match. CDR1 and CDR2 from the germline V gene are SNHLY and FYNNEI. DNA of the CDR3: TGTGCCAGCATAGGCAGGGGGGGACTCGATCAGCCCCAGCATTTT. Translating it yields CASIGRGGLDQPQHF.

CDR3 amino acids: CASSLVRRYEQYF. DNA for the CDR3: TGTGCCAGCAGCTTAGTACGGCGCTACGAGCAGTACTTC. The rearrangement joins TRBV7-2 to TRBJ2-7, with D unclear. Germline-derived CDR1 and CDR2 are SGHTA and FQGNSA. V lost 1 base and J 3 bases, leaving 7 bases between the germline ends. There are 13 residues in the CDR3.

The chain has TRBV5-1 and TRBJ1-5, with TRBD1 identical over 9 bases. Germline loops: CDR1 SGHRS, CDR2 YFSETQ. The CDR3 spans 14 residues. J was trimmed by 7 bases and V by 3 bases; bases with no gene match: 5. As DNA, the CDR3 is TGCGCCAGCAGCTCCGGGACAGGGACCCAGCCCCAGCATTTT. This sequence encodes CASSSGTGTQPQHF. Drawing the rest from reference TRBV5-1 and TRBJ1-5, the complete variable domain is KAGVTQTPRYLIKTRGQQVTLSCSPISGHRSVSWYQQTPGQGLQFLFEYFSETQRNKGNFPGRFSGRQFSNSRSEMNVSTLELGDSALYLCASSSGTGTQPQHFGDGTRLSIL.

This clone was seen once. This sequence joins TRBV9 and TRBJ2-5, with 8 bases that match TRBD1. CDR1 is SGDLS, CDR2 YYNGEE, per germline. J was trimmed by 5 bases and V by 4 bases; bases with no gene match: 10. CDR3 size: 15 residues. The CDR3 reads CASSFRQGMRETQYF. The CDR3 coding sequence is TGTGCCAGCAGCTTTCGACAGGGGATGAGGGAGACCCAGTACTTC.

The chain links TRBV18 to TRBJ2-5, with 7 bases lining up with TRBD1. Germline CDR1 is KGHSH and CDR2 is LQKENI. This CDR3 has 14 amino acids. V was pared by 3 bases and J by 6 bases, with 7 bases of the junction left unmatched. The DNA of the CDR3 is TGTGCCAGCTCACCGCGAGGGGGCATACAGACCCAGTACTTC. This encodes CASSPRGGIQTQYF.

The V gene is TRBV5-4, the J gene TRBJ2-6; D gene ambiguous. Trimming left V 1 base short and J 3 bases short, with 23 bases between. The germline gives CDR1 SGHNT, CDR2 YYREEE (reference sequence). This CDR3 region has 20 residues. The CDR3 DNA follows: TGTGCCAGCAGCTTGTTTAAAAGCTCCCCCTCTCCGCTTGGGGCCAACGTCCTGACTTTC. It yields the protein CASSLFKSSPSPLGANVLTF.

The rearrangement joins TRBV14 to TRBJ2-1; 10 bases agree with TRBD2. Germline V CDR1 and CDR2: SGHDN, FVKESK. Trimming took 0 bases from V and 8 from J; bases not matched to a gene: 10. The CDR3 has 17 amino acids. In nucleotides, the CDR3 is TGTGCCAGCAGCCAAGATTTGGGGCTAGCGGGAGTCTATGAGCAGTTCTTC. It codes for CASSQDLGLAGVYEQFF.

DNA for the CDR3: TGTGCCAGTAGTATGATCTCAAATGAGCAGTTCTTC. This gives the protein CASSMISNEQFF. This chain joins TRBV19 and TRBJ2-1; D is ambiguous. Looked up from germline, CDR1 is LNHDA and CDR2 is SQIVND (reference sequence). V was shortened by 3 bases and J by 7 bases, with 7 bases between the two germline ends. The CDR3 consists of 12 residues.

As to this clone: Distinct nucleotide sequences in the sample also encode this CDR3. The chain is built from TRBV29-1 and TRBJ2-1; possibly TRBD1 or TRBD2 for D (5 bases each). Trimming took 3 bases from V and 0 from J, leaving 9 bases between them. This CDR3 is built from 14 residues. The germline gives CDR1 SQVTM, CDR2 ANQGSEA. CDR3 in DNA: TGCAGCGTTGAGGGACGGAGCTCCTACAATGAGCAGTTCTTC. It is translated as CSVEGRSSYNEQFF.

The chain couples TRBV6-1 to TRBJ2-3; no definite D call. Germline lookup yields CDR1 MNHNS and CDR2 SASEGT. The CDR3 is 16 residues long. V lost 4 bases and J 0 bases, leaving 14 bases between the germline ends. CDR3 sequence reads: CASSALADASTDTQYF. For the CDR3, the DNA is TGTGCCAGCAGTGCATTGGCGGATGCTAGCACAGATACGCAGTATTTT.

The chain combines TRBV4-3 with TRBJ2-3; 15 bases are shared with TRBD2. Germline lookup yields CDR1 LGHNA and CDR2 YSLEER. The length of the CDR3 is 18 residues. With V trimmed by 5 bases and J by 5 bases, 11 bases remained unmatched. CDR3 protein: CASSVGPGLAGGKDTQYF. CDR3 bases: TGCGCCAGCAGCGTAGGACCGGGACTAGCGGGAGGTAAAGATACGCAGTATTTT.

This sequence joins TRBV7-3 and TRBJ1-1; tentative D call: TRBD1 (5 bases). V was shortened by 1 base and J by 6 bases, with 12 bases between the two germline ends. CDR1 SGHTA and CDR2 FQGTGA come from the germline V gene. This CDR3 has 14 amino acids. The CDR3 coding sequence is TGTGCCAGCAGCTTAAGCGGCAGGGATGCTGAAGCTTTCTTT. Protein product: CASSLSGRDAEAFF.

CDR3 region: CASSLVTSGTPKWQYF. CDR3 nucleotides: TGTGCCAGCAGCTTGGTTACTAGCGGGACCCCGAAATGGCAGTATTTT. The rearrangement joins TRBV5-4 to TRBJ2-3; 10 nucleotides agree with TRBD2. V lost 0 bases to trimming and J lost 11 bases; unmatched junction nucleotides: 12. Germline assignment: CDR1 SGHNT and CDR2 YYREEE (reference sequence). The CDR3 has 16 amino acids.

The chain is built from TRBV6-5 and TRBJ1-4; D not certain. The CDR3 loop spans 15 amino acids. Germline CDR1 reads MNHEY; CDR2 reads SVGAGI. V was trimmed by 0 bases and J by 0 bases, leaving 5 bases between them. The CDR3 DNA is TGTGCCAGCAGTTACTCGCAAGCAACTAATGAAAAACTGTTTTTT. Its translation is CASSYSQATNEKLFF.

V usage is TRBV15 and J usage is TRBJ2-1, with TRBD1 identical over 8 bases. In germline, CDR1 is LNHNV, CDR2 YYDKDF (reference sequence). After removal of 7 bases from V and 8 bases from J, the junction contained 10 bases not matched to a gene. The CDR3 length is 14 residues. CDR3 DNA: TGTGCCACCACCTTGGGACAGGATTACGATGAGCAGTTCTTC. It specifies CATTLGQDYDEQFF.

The V and J genes are TRBV5-6 and TRBJ1-2; D unclear. This CDR3 region has 13 residues. V was trimmed by 0 bases and J by 10 bases, leaving 13 bases between them. Germline V gene lookup returns CDR1 SGHDT and CDR2 YYEEEE. CDR3 in amino acids: CASSLARGPLYTF. Here the CDR3 DNA reads TGTGCCAGCAGCTTGGCCCGGGGTCCACTCTACACCTTC.